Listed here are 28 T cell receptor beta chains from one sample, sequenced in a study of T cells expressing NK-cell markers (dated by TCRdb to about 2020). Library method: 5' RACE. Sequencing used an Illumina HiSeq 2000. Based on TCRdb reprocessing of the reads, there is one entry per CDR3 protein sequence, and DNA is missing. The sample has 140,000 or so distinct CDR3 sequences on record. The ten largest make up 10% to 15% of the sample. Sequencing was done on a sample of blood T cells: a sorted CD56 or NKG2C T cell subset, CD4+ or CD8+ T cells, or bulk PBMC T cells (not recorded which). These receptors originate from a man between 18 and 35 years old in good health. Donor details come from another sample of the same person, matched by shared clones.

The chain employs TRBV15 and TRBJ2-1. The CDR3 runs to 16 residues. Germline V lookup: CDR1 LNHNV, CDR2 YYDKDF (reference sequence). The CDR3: CATSISSRTPYNEQFF.

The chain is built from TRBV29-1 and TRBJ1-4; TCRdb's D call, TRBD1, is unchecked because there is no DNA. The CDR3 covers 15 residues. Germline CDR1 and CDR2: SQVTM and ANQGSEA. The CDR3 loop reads CSVEVRQGLGEKLFF.

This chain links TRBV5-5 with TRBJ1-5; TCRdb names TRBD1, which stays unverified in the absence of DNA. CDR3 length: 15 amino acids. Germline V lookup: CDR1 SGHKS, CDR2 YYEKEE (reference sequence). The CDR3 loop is CASSPMTGGDQPQHF.

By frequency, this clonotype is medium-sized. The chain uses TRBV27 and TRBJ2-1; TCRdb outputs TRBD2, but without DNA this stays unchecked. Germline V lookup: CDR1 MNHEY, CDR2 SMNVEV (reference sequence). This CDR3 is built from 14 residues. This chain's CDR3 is CASRVAGPNNEQFF.

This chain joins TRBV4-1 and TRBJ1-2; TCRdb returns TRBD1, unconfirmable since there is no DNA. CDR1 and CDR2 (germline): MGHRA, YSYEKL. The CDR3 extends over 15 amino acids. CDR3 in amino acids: CASSQDPQDNYGYTF.

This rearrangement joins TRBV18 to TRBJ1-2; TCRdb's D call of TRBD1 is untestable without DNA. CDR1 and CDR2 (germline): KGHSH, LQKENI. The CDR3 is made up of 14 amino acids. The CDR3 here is CASSPETGRFGYTF.

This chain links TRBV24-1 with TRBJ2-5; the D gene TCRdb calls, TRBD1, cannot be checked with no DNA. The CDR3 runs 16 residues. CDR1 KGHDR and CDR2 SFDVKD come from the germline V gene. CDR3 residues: CATSDTGQEPQETQYF.

The CDR3: CASSESGRAFLETQYF. The chain links TRBV25-1 to TRBJ2-5; with no DNA, the TCRdb D assignment of TRBD2 cannot be verified. The germline V gene encodes CDR1 MGHDK and CDR2 SYGVNS. There are 16 residues in the CDR3.

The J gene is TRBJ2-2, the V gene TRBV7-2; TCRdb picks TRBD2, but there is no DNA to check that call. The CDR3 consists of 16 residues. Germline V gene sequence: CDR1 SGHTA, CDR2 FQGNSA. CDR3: CASSLVLAVNTGELFF.

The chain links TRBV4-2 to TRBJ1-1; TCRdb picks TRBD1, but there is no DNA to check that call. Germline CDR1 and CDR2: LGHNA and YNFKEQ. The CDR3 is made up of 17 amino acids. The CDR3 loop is CASSQGPPVQASTEAFF.

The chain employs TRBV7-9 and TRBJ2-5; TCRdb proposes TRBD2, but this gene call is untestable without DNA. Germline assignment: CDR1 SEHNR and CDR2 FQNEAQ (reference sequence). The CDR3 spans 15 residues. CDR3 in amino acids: CASSLPGLAVETQYF. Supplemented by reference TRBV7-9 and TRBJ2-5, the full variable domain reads DTGVSQNPRHKITKRGQNVTFRCDPISEHNRLYWYRQTLGQGPEFLTYFQNEAQLEKSRLLSDRFSAERPKGSFSTLEIQRTEQGDSAMYLCASSLPGLAVETQYFGPGTRLLVL.

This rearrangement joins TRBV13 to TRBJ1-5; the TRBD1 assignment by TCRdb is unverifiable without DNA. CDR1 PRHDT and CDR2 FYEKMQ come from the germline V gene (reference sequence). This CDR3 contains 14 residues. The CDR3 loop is CASSSRTGNQPQHF.

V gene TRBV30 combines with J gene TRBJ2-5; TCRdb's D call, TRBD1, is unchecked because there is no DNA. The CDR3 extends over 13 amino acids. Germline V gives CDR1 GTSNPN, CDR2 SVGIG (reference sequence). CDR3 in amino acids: CAWMSGTLETQYF.

CDR3 in amino acids: CASSDIGGRSEQYF. This chain joins TRBV14 and TRBJ2-7; the TRBD1 assignment by TCRdb is unverifiable without DNA. This CDR3 region has 14 residues. CDR1 is SGHDN and CDR2 is FVKESK in the germline V gene.

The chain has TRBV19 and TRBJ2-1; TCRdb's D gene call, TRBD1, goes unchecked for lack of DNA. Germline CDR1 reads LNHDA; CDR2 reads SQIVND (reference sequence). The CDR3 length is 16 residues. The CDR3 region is CASSIMGAGGGNEQFF.

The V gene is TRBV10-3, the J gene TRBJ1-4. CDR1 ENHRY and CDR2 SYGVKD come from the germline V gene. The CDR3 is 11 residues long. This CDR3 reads CAISADEKLFF.

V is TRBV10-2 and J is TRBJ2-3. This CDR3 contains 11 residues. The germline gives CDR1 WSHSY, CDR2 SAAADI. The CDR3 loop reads CATILLDTQYF.

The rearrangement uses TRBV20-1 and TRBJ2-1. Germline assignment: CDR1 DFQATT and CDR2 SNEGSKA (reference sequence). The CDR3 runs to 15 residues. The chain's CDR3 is CSARGLKSSYNEQFF.

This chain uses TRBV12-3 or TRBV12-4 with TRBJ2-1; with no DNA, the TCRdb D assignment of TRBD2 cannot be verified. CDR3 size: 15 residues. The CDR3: CASSLLAGDANEQFF.

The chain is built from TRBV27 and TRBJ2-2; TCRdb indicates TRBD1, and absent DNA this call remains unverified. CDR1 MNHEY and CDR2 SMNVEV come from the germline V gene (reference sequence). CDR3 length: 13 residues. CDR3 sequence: CASRLIQGWELFF.

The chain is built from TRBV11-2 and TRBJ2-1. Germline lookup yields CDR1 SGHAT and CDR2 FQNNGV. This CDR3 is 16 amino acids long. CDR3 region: CASSLVSLSSYNEQFF.

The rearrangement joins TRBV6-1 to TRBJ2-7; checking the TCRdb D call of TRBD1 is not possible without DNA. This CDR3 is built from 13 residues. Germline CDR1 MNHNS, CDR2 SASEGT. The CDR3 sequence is CASTQGIGYEQYF.

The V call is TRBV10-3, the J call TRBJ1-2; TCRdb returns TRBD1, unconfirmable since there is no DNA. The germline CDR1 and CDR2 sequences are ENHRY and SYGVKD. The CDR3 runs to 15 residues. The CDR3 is CAISDRDTSNYGYTF.

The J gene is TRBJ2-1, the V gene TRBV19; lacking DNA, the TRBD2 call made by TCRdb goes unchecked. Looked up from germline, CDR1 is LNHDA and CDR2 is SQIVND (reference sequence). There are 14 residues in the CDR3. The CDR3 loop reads CASSMDRGNNEQFF. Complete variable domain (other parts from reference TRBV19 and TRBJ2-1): DGGITQSPKYLFRKEGQNVTLSCEQNLNHDAMYWYRQDPGQGLRLIYYSQIVNDFQKGDIAEGYSVSREKKESFPLTVTSAQKNPTAFYLCASSMDRGNNEQFFGPGTRLTVL.

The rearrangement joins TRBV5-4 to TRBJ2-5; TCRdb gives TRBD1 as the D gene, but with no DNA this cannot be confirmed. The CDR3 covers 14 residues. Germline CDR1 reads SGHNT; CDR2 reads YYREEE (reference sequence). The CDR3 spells CASSLPGEKETQYF.

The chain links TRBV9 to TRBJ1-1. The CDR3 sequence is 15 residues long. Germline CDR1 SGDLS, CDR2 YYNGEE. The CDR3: CASSVGSQTNTEAFF.

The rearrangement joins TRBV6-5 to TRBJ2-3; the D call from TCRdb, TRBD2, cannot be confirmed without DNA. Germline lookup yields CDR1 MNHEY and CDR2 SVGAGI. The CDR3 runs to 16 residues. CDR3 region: CASSSGRSIGADTQYF.

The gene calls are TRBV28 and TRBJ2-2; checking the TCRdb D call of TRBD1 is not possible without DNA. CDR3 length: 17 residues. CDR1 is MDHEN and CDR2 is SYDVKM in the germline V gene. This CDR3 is CASSFPGQGAHTGELFF.